Sequencing of this T cell receptor beta chain was carried out in a study of monozygotic twins with inflammatory bowel disease. This CDR3 is built from 14 residues. CDR1 is SGHRS, CDR2 YFSETQ, per germline. TCRdb re-called the 5' RACE reads; one entry per CDR3 protein, DNA not given. The data include about 380,000 distinct CDR3 sequences; the top ten clones carry approximately 2.4%. This sequence joins TRBV5-1 and TRBJ1-1. The specimen sequenced was blood. The receptor comes from a human donor with ulcerative colitis or Crohn's disease, or a healthy co-twin of an affected twin (not recorded which). The CDR3 sequence is CASSVTVGNTEAFF.